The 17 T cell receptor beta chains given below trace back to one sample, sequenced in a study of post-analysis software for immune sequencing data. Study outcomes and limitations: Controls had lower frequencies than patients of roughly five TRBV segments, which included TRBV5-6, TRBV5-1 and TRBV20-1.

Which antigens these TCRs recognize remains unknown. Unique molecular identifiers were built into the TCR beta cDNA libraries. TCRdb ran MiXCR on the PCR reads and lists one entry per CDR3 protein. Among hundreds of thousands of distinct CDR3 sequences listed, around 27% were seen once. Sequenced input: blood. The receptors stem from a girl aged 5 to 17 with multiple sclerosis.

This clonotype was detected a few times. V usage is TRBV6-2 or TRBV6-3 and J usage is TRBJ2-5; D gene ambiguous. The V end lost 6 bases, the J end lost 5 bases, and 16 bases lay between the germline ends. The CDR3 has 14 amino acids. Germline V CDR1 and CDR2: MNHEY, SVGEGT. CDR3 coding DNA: TGTGCCAGCAGCCCGACGGCCAGGCCGGAGACCCAGTACTTC. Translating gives CASSPTARPETQYF.

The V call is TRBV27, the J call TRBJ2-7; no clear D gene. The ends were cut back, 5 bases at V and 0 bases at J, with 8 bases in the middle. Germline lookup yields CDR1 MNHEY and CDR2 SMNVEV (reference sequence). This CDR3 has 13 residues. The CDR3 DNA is TGTGCCAGCAGTCGGGTCCTCTCCTACGAGCAGTACTTC. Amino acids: CASSRVLSYEQYF.

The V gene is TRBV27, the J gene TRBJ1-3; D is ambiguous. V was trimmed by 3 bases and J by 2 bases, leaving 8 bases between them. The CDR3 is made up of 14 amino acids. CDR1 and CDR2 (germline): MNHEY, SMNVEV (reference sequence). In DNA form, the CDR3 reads TGTGCCAGCAGTTTCGCAGGACCTGGAAACACCATATATTTT. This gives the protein CASSFAGPGNTIYF.

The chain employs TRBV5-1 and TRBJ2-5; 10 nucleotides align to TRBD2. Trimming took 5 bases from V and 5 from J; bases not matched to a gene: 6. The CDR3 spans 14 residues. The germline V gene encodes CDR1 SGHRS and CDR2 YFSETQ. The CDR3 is CASRGPSGSETQYF. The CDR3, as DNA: TGCGCCAGCAGGGGTCCTAGCGGGAGCGAGACCCAGTACTTC.

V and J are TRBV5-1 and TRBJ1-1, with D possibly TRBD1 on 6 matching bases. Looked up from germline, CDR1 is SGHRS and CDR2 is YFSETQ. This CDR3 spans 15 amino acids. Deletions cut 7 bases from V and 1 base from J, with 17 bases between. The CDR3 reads CASRTSAGANTEAFF. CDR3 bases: TGCGCCAGCCGCACGTCCGCAGGGGCGAACACTGAAGCTTTCTTT.

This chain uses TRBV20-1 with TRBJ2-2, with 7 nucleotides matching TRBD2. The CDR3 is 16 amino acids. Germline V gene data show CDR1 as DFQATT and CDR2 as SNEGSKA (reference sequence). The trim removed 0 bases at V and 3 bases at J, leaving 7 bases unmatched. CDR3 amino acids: CSARDSLAEDTGELFF. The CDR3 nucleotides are TGCAGTGCTAGAGATTCGCTAGCGGAAGACACCGGGGAGCTGTTTTTT.

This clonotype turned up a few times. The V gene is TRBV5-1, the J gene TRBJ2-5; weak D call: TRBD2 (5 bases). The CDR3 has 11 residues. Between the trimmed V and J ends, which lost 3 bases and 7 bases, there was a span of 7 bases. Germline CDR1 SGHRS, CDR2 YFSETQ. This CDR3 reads CASSSEVTQYF. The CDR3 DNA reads TGCGCCAGCAGCTCGGAGGTGACCCAGTACTTC. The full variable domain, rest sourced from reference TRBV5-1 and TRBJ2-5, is KAGVTQTPRYLIKTRGQQVTLSCSPISGHRSVSWYQQTPGQGLQFLFEYFSETQRNKGNFPGRFSGRQFSNSRSEMNVSTLELGDSALYLCASSSEVTQYFGPGTRLLVL.

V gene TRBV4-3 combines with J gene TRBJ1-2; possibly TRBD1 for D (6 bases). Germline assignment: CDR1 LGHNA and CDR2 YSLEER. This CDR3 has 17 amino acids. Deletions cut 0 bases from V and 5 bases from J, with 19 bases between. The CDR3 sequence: CASSQDQAGANTYGYTF. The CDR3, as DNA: TGCGCCAGCAGCCAAGATCAGGCAGGGGCGAATACGTATGGCTACACCTTC.

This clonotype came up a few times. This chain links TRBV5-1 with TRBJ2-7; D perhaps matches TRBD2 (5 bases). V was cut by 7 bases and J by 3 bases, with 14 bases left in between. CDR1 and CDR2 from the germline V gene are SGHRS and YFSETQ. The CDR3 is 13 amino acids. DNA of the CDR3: TGCGCCAGCTCCTTCGGCGCGGGCTACGAGCAGTACTTC. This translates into CASSFGAGYEQYF.

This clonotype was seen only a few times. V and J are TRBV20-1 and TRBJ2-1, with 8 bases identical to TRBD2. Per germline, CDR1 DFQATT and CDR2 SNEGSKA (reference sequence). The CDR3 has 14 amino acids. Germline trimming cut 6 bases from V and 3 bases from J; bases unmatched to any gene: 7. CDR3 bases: TGCAGTGCCCTCTGGCGGGGGGACTACAATGAGCAGTTCTTC. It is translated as CSALWRGDYNEQFF.

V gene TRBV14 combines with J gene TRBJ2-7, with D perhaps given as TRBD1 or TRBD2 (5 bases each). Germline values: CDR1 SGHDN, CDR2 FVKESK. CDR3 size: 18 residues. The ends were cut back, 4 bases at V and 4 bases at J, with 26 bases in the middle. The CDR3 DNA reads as TGTGCCAGCAGCCTCAACCCAGGCTCGGCAGGGACCCGATACGAGCAGTACTTC. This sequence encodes CASSLNPGSAGTRYEQYF.

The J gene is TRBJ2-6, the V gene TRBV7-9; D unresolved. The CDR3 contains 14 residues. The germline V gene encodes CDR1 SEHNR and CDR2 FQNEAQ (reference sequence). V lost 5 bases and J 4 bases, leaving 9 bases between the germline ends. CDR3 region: CASSDGPGANVLTF. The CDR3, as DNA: TGTGCCAGCAGCGATGGTCCCGGGGCCAACGTCCTGACTTTC.

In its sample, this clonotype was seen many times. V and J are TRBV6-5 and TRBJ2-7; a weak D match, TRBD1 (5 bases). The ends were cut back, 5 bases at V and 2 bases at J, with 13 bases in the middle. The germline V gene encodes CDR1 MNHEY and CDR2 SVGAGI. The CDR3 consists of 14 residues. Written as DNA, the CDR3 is TGTGCCAGCAGTAATTACAGGTTCCCCTACGAGCAGTACTTC. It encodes CASSNYRFPYEQYF.

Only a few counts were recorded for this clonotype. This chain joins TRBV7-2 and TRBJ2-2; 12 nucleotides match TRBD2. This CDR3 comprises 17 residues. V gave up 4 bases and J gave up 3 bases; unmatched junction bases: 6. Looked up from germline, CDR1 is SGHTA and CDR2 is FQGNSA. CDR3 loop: CASSSGTSGRYTGELFF. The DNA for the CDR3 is TGTGCCAGCAGCTCAGGGACTAGCGGGCGGTACACCGGGGAGCTGTTTTTT.

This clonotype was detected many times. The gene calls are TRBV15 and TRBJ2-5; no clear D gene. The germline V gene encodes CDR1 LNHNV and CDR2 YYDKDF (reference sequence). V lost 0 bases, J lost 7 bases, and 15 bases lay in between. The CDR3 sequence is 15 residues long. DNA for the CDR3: TGTGCCACCAGCAGAGATTTAGGTGGCCTGGGGACCCAGTACTTC. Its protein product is CATSRDLGGLGTQYF.

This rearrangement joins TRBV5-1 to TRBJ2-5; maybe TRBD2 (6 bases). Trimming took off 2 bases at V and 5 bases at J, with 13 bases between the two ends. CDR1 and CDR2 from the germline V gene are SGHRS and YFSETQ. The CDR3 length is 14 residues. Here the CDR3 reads CASSFSLARETQYF. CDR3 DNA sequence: TGCGCCAGCAGCTTCTCTCTAGCGAGGGAGACCCAGTACTTC.

The CDR3 loop reads CASSLLAGLNNEQFF. CDR3 in DNA: TGCGCCAGCAGCCTACTAGCGGGACTGAACAATGAGCAGTTCTTC. The chain joins TRBV4-3 to TRBJ2-1; 10 bases are shared with TRBD2. Per the germline V gene, CDR1 is LGHNA and CDR2 is YSLEER. The CDR3 runs to 15 residues. V was pared by 4 bases and J by 5 bases, with 5 bases of the junction left unmatched.